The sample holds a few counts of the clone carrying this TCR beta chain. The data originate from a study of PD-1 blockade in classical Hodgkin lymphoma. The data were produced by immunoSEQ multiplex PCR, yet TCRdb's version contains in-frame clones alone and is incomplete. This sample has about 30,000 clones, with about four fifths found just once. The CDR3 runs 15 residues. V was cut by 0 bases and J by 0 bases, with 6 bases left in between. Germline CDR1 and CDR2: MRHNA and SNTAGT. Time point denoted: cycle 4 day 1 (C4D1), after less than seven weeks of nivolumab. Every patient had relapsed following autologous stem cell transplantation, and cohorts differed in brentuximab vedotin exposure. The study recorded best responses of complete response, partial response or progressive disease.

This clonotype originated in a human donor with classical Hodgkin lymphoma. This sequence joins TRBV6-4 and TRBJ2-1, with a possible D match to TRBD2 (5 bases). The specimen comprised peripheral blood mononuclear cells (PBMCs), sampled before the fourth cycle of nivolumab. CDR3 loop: CASSDSGSSYNEQFF. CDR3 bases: TGTGCCAGCAGTGACTCGGGGAGCTCCTACAATGAGCAGTTCTTC.